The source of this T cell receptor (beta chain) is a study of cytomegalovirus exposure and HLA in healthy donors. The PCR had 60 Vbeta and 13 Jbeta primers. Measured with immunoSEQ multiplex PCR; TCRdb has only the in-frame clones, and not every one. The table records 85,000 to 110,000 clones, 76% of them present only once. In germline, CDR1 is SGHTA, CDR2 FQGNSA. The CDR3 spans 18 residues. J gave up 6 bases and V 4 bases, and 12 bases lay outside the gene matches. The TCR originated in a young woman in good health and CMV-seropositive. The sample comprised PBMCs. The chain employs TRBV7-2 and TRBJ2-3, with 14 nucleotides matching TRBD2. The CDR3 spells CASSSPPGLAGVRDTQYF. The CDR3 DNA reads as TGTGCCAGCAGCTCACCCCCGGGACTAGCGGGGGTTCGGGATACGCAGTATTTT.